This T cell receptor (beta chain) is from a study of blood T cell repertoires in COVID-19. The table came from immunoSEQ multiplex PCR; TCRdb's copy has only in-frame clones and leaves some out. The sample records some 100,000 clones, around 90% being singletons. Trimming took 6 bases from V and 4 from J; bases not matched to a gene: 5. From germline, CDR1 is MNHEY and CDR2 SVGAGI. The CDR3 runs 13 residues. This clone appeared once. Other DNA sequences in the same sample also yield this CDR3. The sequence was collected from a human donor in a cohort sampled during active COVID-19. The V call is TRBV6-5, the J call TRBJ2-7; 8 bases line up with TRBD1. Sequenced material: peripheral blood. Here the CDR3 DNA reads TGTGCCAGCAGGGGGACAGGCCCATACGAGCAGTACTTC. Protein: CASRGTGPYEQYF.